A selection of T cell receptor beta chains follows, all from one sample in a study of blood T cell repertoires in COVID-19. Generated by immunoSEQ multiplex PCR, the TCRdb table keeps only in-frame clones and is missing some. The data show around 400,000 clones, with approximately 90% seen just once and 1.4% held by the top ten. Sequencing used PBMCs or T cells enriched from blood (not recorded which). The receptors originated from a woman under 30 who had been exposed to COVID-19. Both conserved end residues are part of each CDR3. Fields, in order: CDR3 length, V gene, J gene, D gene, CDR3 protein, CDR3 DNA. A D gene is named only where the DNA matches it firmly.

CDR3 length: 18
V gene: TRBV7-2
J gene: TRBJ2-1
D gene: TRBD2
CDR3 protein: CASSLGLAGVGSYNEQFF
CDR3 DNA: TGTGCCAGCAGCTTGGGACTAGCGGGGGTAGGCTCCTACAATGAGCAGTTCTTC

CDR3 length: 16
V gene: TRBV7-2
J gene: TRBJ1-6
D gene: TRBD1
CDR3 protein: CASSLAGTVGNSPLHF
CDR3 DNA: TGTGCCAGCAGCTTAGCTGGGACAGTGGGTAATTCACCCCTCCACTTT

CDR3 length: 16
V gene: TRBV10-3
J gene: TRBJ1-5
D gene: .
CDR3 protein: CAISETGQASNQPQHF
CDR3 DNA: TGTGCCATCAGTGAAACTGGGCAGGCAAGCAATCAGCCCCAGCATTTT

CDR3 length: 16
V gene: TRBV28
J gene: TRBJ1-1
D gene: .
CDR3 protein: CASSLPGWQEGTEAFF
CDR3 DNA: TGTGCCAGCAGTTTACCTGGGTGGCAGGAGGGCACTGAAGCTTTCTTT

CDR3 length: 15
V gene: TRBV7-8
J gene: TRBJ2-7
D gene: TRBD2
CDR3 protein: CASSFGLADSYEQYF
CDR3 DNA: TGTGCCAGCAGCTTCGGCCTAGCGGACTCCTACGAGCAGTACTTC

CDR3 length: 16
V gene: TRBV19
J gene: TRBJ1-1
D gene: .
CDR3 protein: CASSLRQGGGNTEAFF
CDR3 DNA: TGTGCCAGTAGTCTCCGGCAGGGCGGGGGTAACACTGAAGCTTTCTTT

CDR3 length: 16
V gene: TRBV4-1
J gene: TRBJ2-1
D gene: TRBD2
CDR3 protein: CASSRVGLAGDNEQFF
CDR3 DNA: TGCGCCAGCAGCCGAGTCGGACTAGCGGGTGACAATGAGCAGTTCTTC

CDR3 length: 13
V gene: TRBV10-2
J gene: TRBJ1-3
D gene: .
CDR3 protein: CATFRASGNTIYF
CDR3 DNA: TGCGCCACCTTCCGAGCCTCTGGAAACACCATATATTTT

CDR3 length: 15
V gene: TRBV5-1
J gene: TRBJ2-2
D gene: .
CDR3 protein: CASSFGLLNTGELFF
CDR3 DNA: TGCGCCAGCAGCTTCGGACTATTGAACACCGGGGAGCTGTTTTTT

CDR3 length: 14
V gene: TRBV15
J gene: TRBJ2-7
D gene: .
CDR3 protein: CATSRDGEPREQYF
CDR3 DNA: TGTGCCACCAGCAGAGATGGGGAGCCACGGGAGCAGTACTTC

CDR3 length: 15
V gene: TRBV4-1
J gene: TRBJ2-5
D gene: TRBD1
CDR3 protein: CASSLGQGASQTQYF
CDR3 DNA: TGCGCCAGCAGCCTGGGACAGGGGGCTTCTCAGACCCAGTACTTC

CDR3 length: 14
V gene: TRBV4-3
J gene: TRBJ2-7
D gene: TRBD1
CDR3 protein: CASSQGQGAYEQYF
CDR3 DNA: TGCGCCAGCAGCCAAGGACAGGGGGCCTACGAGCAGTACTTC

CDR3 length: 17
V gene: TRBV10-2
J gene: TRBJ2-1
D gene: TRBD2
CDR3 protein: CASSEGTSGRMYNEQFF
CDR3 DNA: TGCGCCAGCAGTGAGGGGACTAGCGGGAGGATGTACAATGAGCAGTTCTTC

CDR3 length: 12
V gene: TRBV29-1
J gene: TRBJ1-2
D gene: TRBD1
CDR3 protein: CSVPRGFDGYTF
CDR3 DNA: TGCAGCGTGCCCAGGGGGTTCGATGGCTACACCTTC

CDR3 length: 15
V gene: TRBV28
J gene: TRBJ2-3
D gene: TRBD1
CDR3 protein: CASRGQDAYTDTQYF
CDR3 DNA: TGTGCCAGCAGAGGACAGGACGCCTACACAGATACGCAGTATTTT

CDR3 length: 15
V gene: TRBV28
J gene: TRBJ2-3
D gene: TRBD2
CDR3 protein: CASRPTSGRGDTQYF
CDR3 DNA: TGTGCCAGCAGACCCACTAGCGGGAGGGGTGATACGCAGTATTTT

CDR3 length: 14
V gene: TRBV5-1
J gene: TRBJ1-1
D gene: .
CDR3 protein: CASSRVGANTEAFF
CDR3 DNA: TGCGCCAGCAGTCGCGTGGGGGCGAACACTGAAGCTTTCTTT

CDR3 length: 15
V gene: TRBV19
J gene: TRBJ2-5
D gene: TRBD2
CDR3 protein: CASSPSRGVQETQYF
CDR3 DNA: TGTGCCAGTTCTCCTTCGCGGGGGGTCCAAGAGACCCAGTACTTC

CDR3 length: 12
V gene: TRBV29-1
J gene: TRBJ2-1
D gene: .
CDR3 protein: CSVEAETNEQFF
CDR3 DNA: TGCAGCGTTGAGGCGGAAACCAATGAGCAGTTCTTC

CDR3 length: 13
V gene: TRBV5-1
J gene: TRBJ2-3
D gene: .
CDR3 protein: CASSLELFDTQYF
CDR3 DNA: TGCGCCAGCAGCTTGGAACTGTTCGATACGCAGTATTTT

CDR3 length: 14
V gene: TRBV5-4
J gene: TRBJ2-5
D gene: TRBD2
CDR3 protein: CASSSPTSPETQYF
CDR3 DNA: TGTGCCAGCAGCTCTCCGACTAGCCCAGAGACCCAGTACTTC

CDR3 length: 13
V gene: TRBV10-1
J gene: TRBJ2-2
D gene: TRBD1
CDR3 protein: CATRQGNTGELFF
CDR3 DNA: TGCGCCACGCGACAGGGGAACACCGGGGAGCTGTTTTTT

CDR3 length: 14
V gene: TRBV6-6
J gene: TRBJ1-2
D gene: .
CDR3 protein: CASSYSRGVEGYTF
CDR3 DNA: TGTGCCAGCAGTTACTCTCGAGGCGTTGAGGGCTACACCTTC

CDR3 length: 15
V gene: TRBV14
J gene: TRBJ1-4
D gene: .
CDR3 protein: CASSRTVLANEKLFF
CDR3 DNA: TGTGCCAGCAGCAGAACAGTCTTGGCTAATGAAAAACTGTTTTTT

CDR3 length: 14
V gene: TRBV27
J gene: TRBJ2-3
D gene: TRBD2
CDR3 protein: CASLGLAGVKAQYF
CDR3 DNA: TGTGCCAGCCTCGGACTAGCGGGAGTGAAGGCGCAGTATTTT

CDR3 length: 16
V gene: TRBV5-8
J gene: TRBJ2-1
D gene: .
CDR3 protein: CASSRGTLHLHNEQFF
CDR3 DNA: TGTGCCAGCAGCCGCGGGACCTTACATTTACACAATGAGCAGTTCTTC

CDR3 length: 15
V gene: TRBV18
J gene: TRBJ1-4
D gene: .
CDR3 protein: CASSPGRATNEKLFF
CDR3 DNA: TGTGCCAGCTCACCAGGGAGGGCAACTAATGAAAAACTGTTTTTT